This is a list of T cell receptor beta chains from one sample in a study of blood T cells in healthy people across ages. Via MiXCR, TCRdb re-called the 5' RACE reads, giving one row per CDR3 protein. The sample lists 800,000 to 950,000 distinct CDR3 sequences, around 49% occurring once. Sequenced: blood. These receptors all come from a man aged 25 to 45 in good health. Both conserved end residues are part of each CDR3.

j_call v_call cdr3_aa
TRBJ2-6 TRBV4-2 CASSHPGSGANVLTF
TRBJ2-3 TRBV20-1 CSAQPGTGKTYTQYF
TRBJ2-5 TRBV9 CASSVDGRAETQYF
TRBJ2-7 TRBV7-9 CASSQGEGFSYEQYF
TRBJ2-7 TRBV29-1 CSVNGLAGSIEQYF
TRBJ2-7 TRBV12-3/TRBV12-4 CASSRDSFNEQYF
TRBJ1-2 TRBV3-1 CASSYGQGIDGYTF
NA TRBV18 CASSPPTVTPRPSYEQYF
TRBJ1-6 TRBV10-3 CAMKSQGDNSPLHF
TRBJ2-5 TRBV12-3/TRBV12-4 CASRSTSGGTFATQYF
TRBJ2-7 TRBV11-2 CASASGGSYEQYF
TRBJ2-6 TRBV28 CATIGGANVLTF
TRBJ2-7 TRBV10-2 CASSGQLQQYF
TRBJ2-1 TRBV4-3 CASSPGGGYSNEQFF
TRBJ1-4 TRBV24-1 CATSDPGQGNNEKLFF
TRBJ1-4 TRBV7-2 CASSLDRGRREKLFF
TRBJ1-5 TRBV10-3 CAIRPGQALGPQHF
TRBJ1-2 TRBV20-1 CSAMGGGSSGYTF
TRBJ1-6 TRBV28 CASSRGGDRTRSPLHF
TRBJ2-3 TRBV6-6 CASSRDGGGQRGTQYF
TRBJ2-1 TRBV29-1 CSVVLRGDNEQFF
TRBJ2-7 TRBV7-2 CVSKALTGASYEQYF
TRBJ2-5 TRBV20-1 CSATRPGVKETQYF
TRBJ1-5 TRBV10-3 CAISEGALGNQPQHF
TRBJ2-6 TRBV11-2 CASSFTDSGANVLTF
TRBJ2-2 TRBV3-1 CASSPAGFANTGELFF
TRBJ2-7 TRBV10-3 CAISATGLNSYEQYF
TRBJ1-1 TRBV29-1 CSVGYRGRVVTEAFF
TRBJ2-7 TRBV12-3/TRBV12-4 CASSSGTRSSYEQYF
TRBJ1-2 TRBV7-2 CASSLARAKDGYTF
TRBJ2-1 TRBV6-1 CASTEDSYNEQFF
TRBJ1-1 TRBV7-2 CASSLAGRGRGIEAFF
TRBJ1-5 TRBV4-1 CASSQVGIGSNQPQHF
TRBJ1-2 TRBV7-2 CASNQAGSGDYGYTF
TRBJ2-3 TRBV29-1 CSVAGTDNGGGTTDTQYF
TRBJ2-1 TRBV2 CASKTGGGNEQFF
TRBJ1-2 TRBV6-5 CASSSQGQGNYGYTF
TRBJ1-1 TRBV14 CASSKAPDTEAFF
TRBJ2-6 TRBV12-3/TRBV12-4 CASSGTGGSGANVLTF
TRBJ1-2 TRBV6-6 CASSTGGTAYGYTF
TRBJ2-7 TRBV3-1 CASSQERSALYEQYF
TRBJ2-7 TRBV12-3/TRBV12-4 CASSLRRPGKTYEQYF